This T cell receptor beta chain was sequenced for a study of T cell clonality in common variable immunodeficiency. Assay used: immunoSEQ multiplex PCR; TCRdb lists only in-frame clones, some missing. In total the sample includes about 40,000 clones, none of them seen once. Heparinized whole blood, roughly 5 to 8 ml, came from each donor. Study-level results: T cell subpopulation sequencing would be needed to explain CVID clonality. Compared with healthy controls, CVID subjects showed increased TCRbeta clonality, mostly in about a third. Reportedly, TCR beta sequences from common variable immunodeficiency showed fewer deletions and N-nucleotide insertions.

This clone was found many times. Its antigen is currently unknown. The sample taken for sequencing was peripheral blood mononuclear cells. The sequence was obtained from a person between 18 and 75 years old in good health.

The CDR3 reads CAIRKSGTGEDQPQHF. The covered CDR3 bases are TGTGCCATCAGGAAGTCTGGGACAGGGGAGGATCAGCCC. This chain links TRBV10-3 with TRBJ1-5; 10 bases are a match to TRBD1. The CDR3 extends 3 residues past the end of the read, so its final part is completed from the germline J gene. CDR1 and CDR2 from the germline V gene are ENHRY and SYGVKD. The V and J ends lost 6 bases and 5 bases, in that order; junction bases with no gene match: 10. The CDR3 spans 16 residues.